Here is one T cell receptor beta chain with its context. The antigen is not known. Methods used by the authors: Out-of-frame sequences were removed, leaving 2,000,000 or so distinct TCRbeta sequences. TCRdb's copy holds only in-frame clones and misses some; the assay was immunoSEQ multiplex PCR. The V and J calls and clone size were taken over from that table, and D and trimming were inferred from the DNA. The sample consists of over 60,000 clones, 75% to 80% of them appearing once. The sort gate was single viable CD3+CD4+CD8-CD45RO+ cells for memory CD4+ T cells. Positive selection with CD4 microbeads enriched total CD4+ T cells. Germline CDR1 and CDR2: SGHTA and FQGNSA. With V trimmed by 4 bases and J by 6 bases, 10 bases remained unmatched. This CDR3 has 16 amino acids. The entry originates in a study of memory CD4+ T cells and cytomegalovirus serostatus. General study points: Of 150 to 200 reported CMV TCRbeta sequences, about 70 were found in memory CD4+ repertoires.

This clonotype was sampled from an adult in good health and CMV-seronegative. The chain recombines TRBV7-2 with TRBJ2-3; 10 bases align to TRBD2. The sequenced sample was memory CD4+ T cells from blood. This CDR3 is CASSSPSGGQWDTQYF. CDR3 DNA: TGTGCCAGCAGCTCCCCTAGCGGGGGCCAGTGGGATACGCAGTATTTT.